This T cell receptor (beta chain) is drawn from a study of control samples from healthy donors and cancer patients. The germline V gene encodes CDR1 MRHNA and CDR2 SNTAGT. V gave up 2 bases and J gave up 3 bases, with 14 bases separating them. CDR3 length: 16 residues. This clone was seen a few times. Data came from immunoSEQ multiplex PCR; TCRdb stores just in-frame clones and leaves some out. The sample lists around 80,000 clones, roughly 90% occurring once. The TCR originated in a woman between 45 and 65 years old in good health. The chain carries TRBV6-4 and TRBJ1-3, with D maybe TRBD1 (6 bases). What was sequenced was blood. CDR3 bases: TGTGCCAGCAGTGACCCCCCTGGGACAATTGGAAACACCATATATTTT. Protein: CASSDPPGTIGNTIYF.